This T cell receptor beta chain derives from a study of blood T cell repertoires in COVID-19. Background on the study: In each case, the material was cDNA or gDNA derived from T cells, B-cell-depleted T cells, or PBMCs.

Assay: immunoSEQ multiplex PCR; the TCRdb copy retains only in-frame clones and omits some. The table lists tens of thousands of clones, 75% to 90% of them singletons, with roughly a sixth in the top ten. Germline loops: CDR1 SNHLY, CDR2 FYNNEI. With 7 bases removed from V and 2 bases from J, the gap between germline ends came to 12 bases. This CDR3 has 14 residues. The source material was peripheral blood. This receptor was taken from a human donor in a cohort sampled during active COVID-19. The chain carries TRBV2 and TRBJ1-5; D uncertain. This chain's CDR3 is CASTKNEGNQPQHF. Here the CDR3 DNA reads TGTGCCAGCACTAAGAACGAGGGCAATCAGCCCCAGCATTTT.